Sequencing of this T cell receptor beta chain was carried out in a study of blood T cell repertoires in COVID-19. Whole-study context: Italy, Spain and the United States were the sources of the convalescent and acute COVID-19 samples.

The junction had 8 bases not matched to a gene; V was cut back by 4 bases and J by 8 bases. Germline V gives CDR1 SGHTS, CDR2 YDEGEE. The CDR3 loop spans 14 amino acids. The assay was immunoSEQ multiplex PCR, and TCRdb's table has in-frame clones only and misses some. Among some 180,000 clones listed, roughly 80% were seen once. This clone showed up just a few times. The TCR was taken from a woman in her thirties or forties with COVID-19, enrolled during active disease. The sample was peripheral blood. V and J are TRBV5-8 and TRBJ1-4; 7 bases align to TRBD1. The CDR3 loop reads CASSPGTAYEKLFF. DNA for the CDR3: TGTGCCAGCAGCCCCGGGACAGCTTACGAAAAACTGTTTTTT. Supplemented by reference TRBV5-8 and TRBJ1-4, the full variable domain reads EAGVTQSPTHLIKTRGQQATLRCSPISGHTSVYWYQQALGLGLQFLLWYDEGEERNRGNFPPRFSGRQFPNYSSELNVNALELEDSALYLCASSPGTAYEKLFFGSGTQLSVL.